A selection of T cell receptor beta chains follows, all from one sample in a study of vaccination and CD4 T cells after COVID-19. These receptors have no known antigen. TCRdb reprocessed the PCR reads via MiXCR and lists one record per CDR3 protein. This sample carries roughly 13,000 distinct CDR3 sequences, 53% of them seen once, and the ten largest clones take 28%. Sequencing input: CD4+ T cells from blood, cultured in vitro. Receptors originate from a human donor who had recovered from COVID-19. Each CDR3 is given with its conserved first and last residue. D genes are given only for firm matches. Clone size is not always given. Where it is, it says once, few, many or a class for expanded clones.

>TRBD1|TRBJ2-1|-|TRBV6-5
CASSYGTGAPSYNEQFF
TGTGCCAGCAGTTACGGTACAGGGGCCCCCTCCTACAATGAGCAGTTCTTC
>TRBD1|TRBJ1-1|few|TRBV20-1
CSANTGTGQPNTEAFF
TGCAGTGCTAACACCGGGACAGGGCAACCGAACACTGAAGCTTTCTTT
>-|TRBJ1-1|-|TRBV11-3
CASSRGEENTEAFF
TGTGCCAGCAGCCGAGGGGAGGAGAACACTGAAGCTTTCTTT
>-|TRBJ1-5|-|TRBV12-3/TRBV12-4
CASSPQVNQPQHF
TGTGCCAGCAGTCCGCAAGTCAATCAGCCCCAGCATTTT
>TRBD1|TRBJ1-4|few|TRBV7-9
CASSVGQSPGKLFF
TGTGCCAGCAGCGTGGGACAGAGTCCTGGAAAACTGTTTTTT
>-|TRBJ1-1|-|TRBV30
CARSGVNTEAFF
TGTGCCCGGAGCGGGGTTAACACTGAAGCTTTCTTT
>TRBD1|TRBJ1-2|medium-sized|TRBV30
CAWRGQGVYGYTF
TGTGCCTGGAGGGGACAGGGGGTCTATGGCTACACCTTC
>TRBD2|TRBJ2-3|-|TRBV11-2
CASSSTSSSTDTQYF
TGTGCCAGCAGCTCGACTAGCTCTAGCACAGATACGCAGTATTTT
>-|TRBJ1-2|few|TRBV11-2
CASSHDSYRYTF
TGTGCCAGCAGCCACGACAGCTACCGCTACACCTTC
>-|TRBJ1-6|-|TRBV6-5
CASSSPKRGPGNSPLHF
TGTGCCAGCAGTTCGCCAAAGAGGGGCCCGGGGAATTCACCCCTCCACTTT
>-|TRBJ1-6|-|TRBV28
CASRRGRERNSPLHF
TGTGCCAGCAGGAGAGGCAGGGAGCGGAATTCACCCCTCCACTTT
>-|TRBJ2-7|-|TRBV7-2
CASSLAGTSEQYF
TGTGCCAGCAGCTTAGCGGGGACCTCCGAGCAGTACTTC
>TRBD1|TRBJ1-1|-|TRBV11-3
CASSWTPAWTGKKNTEAFF
TGTGCCAGCAGCTGGACCCCGGCCTGGACAGGGAAGAAGAACACTGAAGCTTTCTTT
>-|TRBJ1-5|few|TRBV20-1
CSALRGNQPQHF
TGCAGTGCCCTCAGGGGCAATCAGCCCCAGCATTTT
>-|TRBJ2-2|-|TRBV19
CASSADNTGELFF
TGTGCCAGTAGTGCCGATAACACCGGGGAGCTGTTTTTT
>-|TRBJ2-7|few|TRBV10-2
CASSESNTLSSRDEQYF
TGCGCCAGCAGTGAGTCAAATACCTTGAGTTCCAGGGACGAGCAGTACTTC
>-|TRBJ2-7|-|TRBV11-2
CASSLIEAGSSEQYF
TGTGCCAGCAGCTTAATTGAGGCTGGCTCCAGCGAGCAGTACTTC
>-|TRBJ1-4|-|TRBV7-6
CASSKQPGSGEKLFF
TGTGCCAGCAGTAAACAGCCTGGTTCGGGTGAAAAACTGTTTTTT
>-|TRBJ2-6|few|TRBV27
CASTLGWTGANVLTF
TGTGCCAGCACCCTGGGATGGACTGGGGCCAACGTCCTGACTTTC
>-|TRBJ2-7|few|TRBV12-3/TRBV12-4
CASSPYTSSYEQYF
TGTGCCAGCAGCCCTTATACTAGCTCCTACGAGCAGTACTTC
>-|TRBJ2-3|-|TRBV25-1
CASTTGASGPYTDTQYF
TGTGCCAGCACGACAGGGGCTAGCGGGCCCTACACAGATACGCAGTATTTT
>TRBD1|TRBJ1-5|-|TRBV20-1
CSAKAGTGGNQPQHF
TGCAGTGCTAAAGCCGGGACAGGGGGCAATCAGCCCCAGCATTTT
>-|TRBJ2-1|-|TRBV12-3/TRBV12-4
CASSLTGSYNEQFF
TGTGCCAGCAGTTTAACGGGTTCCTACAATGAGCAGTTCTTC
>TRBD1|TRBJ1-2|-|TRBV7-4
CASSLYLRGGNYGYTF
TGTGCCAGCAGCTTATATCTGAGAGGGGGCAACTATGGCTACACCTTC
>-|TRBJ2-2|-|TRBV15
CATSRDGGEGGELFF
TGTGCCACCAGCAGAGATGGAGGGGAAGGCGGGGAGCTGTTTTTT
>-|TRBJ2-5|-|TRBV12-3/TRBV12-4
CASSFGEAETQYF
TGTGCCAGCAGTTTCGGGGAGGCCGAGACCCAGTACTTC
>-|TRBJ1-3|few|TRBV11-3
CASSLRGGDSGNTIYF
TGTGCCAGCAGCCTTCGCGGGGGGGACTCTGGAAACACCATATATTTT
>TRBD1|TRBJ1-1|-|TRBV20-1
CSASGSNRGPKSAFF
TGCAGTGCTAGTGGGTCAAACAGGGGGCCCAAGTCCGCTTTCTTT
>-|TRBJ2-1|few|TRBV20-1
CSARQLGDEQFF
TGCAGTGCTAGACAACTAGGCGATGAGCAGTTCTTC
>-|TRBJ1-1|-|TRBV12-3/TRBV12-4
CASSSQDGLGEAFF
TGTGCCAGCAGTTCACAGGACGGCCTTGGTGAAGCTTTCTTT
>-|TRBJ2-3|few|TRBV2
CASSGRGPLGTDTQYF
TGTGCCAGCAGTGGACGGGGTCCTTTGGGCACAGATACGCAGTATTTT
>-|TRBJ1-6|medium-sized|TRBV7-8
CASSPREGNSPLHF
TGTGCCAGCAGCCCCAGGGAGGGGAATTCACCCCTCCACTTT
>-|TRBJ1-1|-|TRBV5-5
CASSLRGGIRNTEAFF
TGTGCCAGCAGCTTGAGGGGGGGGATCAGGAACACTGAAGCTTTCTTT
>TRBD2|TRBJ2-1|once|TRBV7-2
CASSLESGGGYNEQFF
TGTGCCAGCAGCCTCGAGAGCGGGGGGGGTTACAATGAGCAGTTCTTC
>-|TRBJ2-2|-|TRBV5-1
CASSTDPNTGELFF
TGCGCCAGCAGCACGGATCCTAACACCGGGGAGCTGTTTTTT
>-|TRBJ1-3|-|TRBV7-9
CASSLGVAGNTIYF
TGTGCCAGCAGCCTAGGGGTAGCTGGAAACACCATATATTTT
>TRBD2|TRBJ2-2|-|TRBV2
CASSEAGGAGTGELFF
TGTGCCAGCAGTGAAGCCGGGGGGGCCGGTACCGGGGAGCTGTTTTTT
>-|TRBJ2-7|-|TRBV7-9
CASSPGTAHEQYF
TGTGCCAGCAGCCCCGGGACGGCCCACGAGCAGTACTTC
>-|TRBJ1-3|-|TRBV2
CASSDQGPGNTIYF
TGTGCCAGCAGTGATCAGGGCCCCGGGAACACCATATATTTT
>-|TRBJ1-1|-|TRBV20-1
CSASQGTGRGGDTEAFF
TGCAGTGCTTCCCAGGGGACGGGGCGGGGTGGCGACACTGAAGCTTTCTTT
>-|TRBJ1-1|-|TRBV19
CASSIDTQVEAFF
TGTGCCAGTAGTATAGACACGCAGGTTGAAGCTTTCTTT
>TRBD2|TRBJ2-1|once|TRBV7-7
CASGLWASGVNEQFF
TGTGCCAGCGGGCTTTGGGCTAGCGGGGTCAATGAGCAGTTCTTC
>-|TRBJ2-1|-|TRBV10-1
CASSESLSGNEQFF
TGCGCCAGCAGTGAGTCTCTCAGTGGCAATGAGCAGTTCTTC
>-|TRBJ2-6|-|TRBV18
CASSPGSSGANVLTF
TGTGCCAGCTCACCGGGGAGCTCTGGGGCCAACGTCCTGACTTTC
>-|TRBJ1-2|-|TRBV6-1
CASREGLDSFRGYTF
TGTGCCAGCAGGGAAGGGTTGGACTCTTTCCGAGGCTACACCTTC
>-|TRBJ1-4|-|TRBV28
CASRWTPGDEKLFF
TGTGCCAGCAGGTGGACACCCGGTGATGAAAAACTGTTTTTT
>TRBD1|TRBJ2-7|few|TRBV27
CASTPTGGFNEQYF
TGTGCCAGCACCCCGACAGGGGGCTTCAACGAGCAGTACTTC
>-|TRBJ2-7|-|TRBV7-2
CASSLVGAVSSYEQYF
TGTGCCAGCAGCTTAGTAGGCGCGGTTAGCTCCTACGAGCAGTACTTC
>-|TRBJ1-1|-|TRBV2
CASSPTGIGYESTEAFF
TGTGCCAGCAGTCCCACAGGGATAGGTTATGAATCCACTGAAGCTTTCTTT
>-|TRBJ2-5|-|TRBV7-9
CASSLAGAEETQYF
TGTGCCAGCAGCTTAGCGGGGGCAGAAGAGACCCAGTACTTC
>-|TRBJ2-3|few|TRBV15
CATSSLGGTDTQYF
TGTGCCACCAGCAGCCTGGGGGGCACAGATACGCAGTATTTT
>-|TRBJ1-5|few|TRBV6-1
CASNPGGNQPQHF
TGTGCCAGCAACCCAGGGGGCAATCAGCCCCAGCATTTT
>TRBD1|TRBJ1-4|-|TRBV20-1
CSARDDWTGEKLFF
TGCAGTGCTAGAGATGACTGGACAGGTGAAAAACTGTTTTTT
>-|TRBJ1-5|-|TRBV24-1
CALLKGVGFRWPQHF
TGTGCTCTTTTGAAGGGAGTTGGGTTTAGGTGGCCCCAGCATTTT
>-|TRBJ2-3|-|TRBV10-1
CASRADYGGDTDTQYF
TGCGCCAGCAGGGCTGACTATGGCGGGGACACAGATACGCAGTATTTT
>-|TRBJ2-3|-|TRBV6-2/TRBV6-3
CASSDKTDTQYF
TGTGCCAGCAGCGACAAAACAGATACGCAGTATTTT
>TRBD2|TRBJ2-3|-|TRBV28
CASSLGGLAVDTQYF
TGTGCCAGCAGTTTAGGGGGACTAGCGGTCGATACGCAGTATTTT